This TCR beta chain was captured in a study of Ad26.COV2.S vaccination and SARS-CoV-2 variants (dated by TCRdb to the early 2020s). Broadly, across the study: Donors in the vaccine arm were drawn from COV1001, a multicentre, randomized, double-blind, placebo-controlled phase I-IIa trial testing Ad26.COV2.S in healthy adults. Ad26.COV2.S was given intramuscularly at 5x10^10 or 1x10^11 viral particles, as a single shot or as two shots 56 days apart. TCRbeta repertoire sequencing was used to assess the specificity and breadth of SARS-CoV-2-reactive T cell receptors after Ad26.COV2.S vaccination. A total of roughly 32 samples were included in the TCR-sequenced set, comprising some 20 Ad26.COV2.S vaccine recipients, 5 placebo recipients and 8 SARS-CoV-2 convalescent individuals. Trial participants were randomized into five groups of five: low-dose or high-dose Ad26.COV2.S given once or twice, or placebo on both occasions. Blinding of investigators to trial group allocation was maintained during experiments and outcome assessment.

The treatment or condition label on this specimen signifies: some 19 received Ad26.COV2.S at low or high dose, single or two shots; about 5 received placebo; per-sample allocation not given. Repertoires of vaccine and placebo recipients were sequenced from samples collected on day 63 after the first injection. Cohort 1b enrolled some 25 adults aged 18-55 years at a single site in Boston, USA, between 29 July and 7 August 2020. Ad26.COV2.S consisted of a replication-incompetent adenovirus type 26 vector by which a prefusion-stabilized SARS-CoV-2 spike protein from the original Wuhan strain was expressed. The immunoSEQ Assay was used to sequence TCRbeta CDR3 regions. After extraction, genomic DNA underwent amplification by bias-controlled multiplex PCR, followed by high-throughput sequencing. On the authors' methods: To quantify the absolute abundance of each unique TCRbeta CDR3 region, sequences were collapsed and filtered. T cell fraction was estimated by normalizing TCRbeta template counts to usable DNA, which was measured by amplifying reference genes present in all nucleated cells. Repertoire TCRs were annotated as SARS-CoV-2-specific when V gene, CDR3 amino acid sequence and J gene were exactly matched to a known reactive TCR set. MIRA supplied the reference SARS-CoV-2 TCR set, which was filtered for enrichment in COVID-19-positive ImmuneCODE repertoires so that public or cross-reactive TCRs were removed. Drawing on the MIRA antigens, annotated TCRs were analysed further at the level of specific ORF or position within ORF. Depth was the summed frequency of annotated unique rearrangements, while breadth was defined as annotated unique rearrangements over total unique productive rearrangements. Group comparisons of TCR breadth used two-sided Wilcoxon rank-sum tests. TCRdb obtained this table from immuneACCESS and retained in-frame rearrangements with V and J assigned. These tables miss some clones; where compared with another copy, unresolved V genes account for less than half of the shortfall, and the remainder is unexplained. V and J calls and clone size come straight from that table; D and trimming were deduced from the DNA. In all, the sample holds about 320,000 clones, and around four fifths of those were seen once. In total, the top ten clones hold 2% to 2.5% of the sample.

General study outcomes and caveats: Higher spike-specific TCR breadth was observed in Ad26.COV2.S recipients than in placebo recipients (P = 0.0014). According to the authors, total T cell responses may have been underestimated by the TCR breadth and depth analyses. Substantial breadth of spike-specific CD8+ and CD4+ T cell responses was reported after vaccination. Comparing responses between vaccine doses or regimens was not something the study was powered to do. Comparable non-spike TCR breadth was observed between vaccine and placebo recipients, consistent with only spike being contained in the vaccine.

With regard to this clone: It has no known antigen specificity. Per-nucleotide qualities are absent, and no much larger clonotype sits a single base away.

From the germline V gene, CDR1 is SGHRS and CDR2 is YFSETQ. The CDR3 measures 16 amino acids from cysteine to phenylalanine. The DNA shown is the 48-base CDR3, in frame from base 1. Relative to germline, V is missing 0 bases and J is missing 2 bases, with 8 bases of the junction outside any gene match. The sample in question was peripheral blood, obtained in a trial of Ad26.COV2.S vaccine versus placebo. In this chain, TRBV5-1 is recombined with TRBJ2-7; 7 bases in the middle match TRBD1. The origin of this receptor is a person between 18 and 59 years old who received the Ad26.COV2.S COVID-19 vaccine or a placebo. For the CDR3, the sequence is CASSLAPRDRAYEQYF. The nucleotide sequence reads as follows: TGCGCCAGCAGCTTGGCCCCCCGGGACAGAGCCTACGAGCAGTACTTC.